This TCR beta chain emerged from a study of vaccination and CD4 T cells after COVID-19. Study-level information: As control conditions, cultures were given either a CEFX pool serving as positive control, an HIV-1 Nef pool, or no peptide at all. Findings and limits, study-wide: Among reactive clones from convalescent patients, a median approximately 86% appeared only post-vaccination. There was no significant change from approximately 23 to 38 median reactive clonotypes.

To note about this clonotype: Its target is not known.

Sequenced with the Oncomine TCR Beta short-read assay was DNA taken from cultured CD4+ T cells. TCRdb processed the PCR reads anew with MiXCR; each CDR3 protein has one entry. Of about 12,000 distinct CDR3 sequences in the sample, less than 40% were seen once. The V and J ends lost 7 bases and 1 base respectively, with 11 bases between them. Germline values: CDR1 SQVTM, CDR2 ANQGSEA. The CDR3 covers 12 residues. The treatment was: approximately 9-day PBMC culture with coronavirus spike peptide pools or control peptides (ViraFEST assay). PCR tests turned positive between March and December 2020, before US Alpha, Beta and Delta variants.

This receptor was obtained from a human donor with COVID-19. The sequenced material came from cultured CD4+ T cells from blood. This sequence joins TRBV29-1 and TRBJ2-7; D perhaps matches TRBD2 (6 bases). The CDR3 region has the DNA TGCAGCGCATTAGCGGCGTCCTACGAGCAGTACTTC. Its translation is CSALAASYEQYF.